Listed here are 2 T cell receptor beta chains from one sample, sequenced in a study of T cells in Graves' hyperthyroidism and ophthalmopathy. TCR beta CDR3 regions were amplified from RNA. HTBI primers were the set used in a first-round RT-PCR of the TCR CDR3. TCRdb redid the calling of the multiplex PCR reads with MiXCR, one entry per CDR3 protein. Here the sample spans under 450,000 distinct CDR3 sequences, about 15% being singletons. The sequencing sample was made of blood. The source is a woman aged 25 to 39 with Graves' hyperthyroidism that later progressed to Graves' ophthalmopathy.

The sample holds a few counts of this clonotype. The chain employs TRBV3-1 and TRBJ2-3; the D gene is possibly TRBD2 (6 bases). The V end was cut by 3 bases, the J end by 5 bases, with 15 bases between. CDR3 length equals 15 residues. Germline CDR1 and CDR2: LGHDT and YNNKEL (reference sequence). CDR3 region: CASSHSGTWVDTQYF. CDR3 bases: TGTGCCAGCAGCCATTCCGGGACTTGGGTAGATACGCAGTATTTT.

This clonotype has at least ten counts. This rearrangement joins TRBV11-2 to TRBJ2-7, with 12 bases lining up with TRBD2. Germline values: CDR1 SGHAT, CDR2 FQNNGV. With 6 bases clipped from V and 0 bases from J, the junction kept 6 bases outside the gene matches. The CDR3 sequence is 16 residues long. This CDR3 is CASRPGLAGRSYEQYF. The CDR3 DNA follows: TGTGCCAGCAGACCGGGACTAGCGGGCCGCTCCTACGAGCAGTACTTC. Full variable domain (rest looked up from reference TRBV11-2 and TRBJ2-7): EAGVAQSPRYKIIEKRQSVAFWCNPISGHATLYWYQQILGQGPKLLIQFQNNGVVDDSQLPKDRFSAERLKGVDSTLKIQPAKLEDSAVYLCASRPGLAGRSYEQYFGPGTRLTVT.